The 5 T cell receptor beta chains below come from one sample, sequenced in a study of T cell responses to AZD1222 COVID-19 vaccine. Assay used: immunoSEQ multiplex PCR; TCRdb lists only in-frame clones, some missing. Here the sample spans approximately 220,000 clones, about 92% being singletons. Here the sequenced sample was peripheral blood, taken on day 0 of MenACWY control vaccination. Receptors were obtained from an adult in good health.

This clone was seen a handful of times. The same CDR3 also results from other DNA sequences found in this sample. The rearrangement joins TRBV19 to TRBJ1-2; TRBD1 matches at 9 bases. The germline CDR1 and CDR2 sequences are LNHDA and SQIVND (reference sequence). The CDR3 spans 15 residues. V shed 9 bases and J 2 bases; nucleotides not matched to a gene: 10. The CDR3 spells CASSLDRGENYGYTF. The CDR3 DNA follows: TGTGCCAGCTCCCTGGACAGGGGCGAGAACTATGGCTACACCTTC.

The chain couples TRBV5-4 to TRBJ1-5; D is unclear. The CDR3 extends over 15 amino acids. Trimming pared 0 bases from V and 3 bases from J, leaving 10 bases between. Germline CDR1 and CDR2: SGHNT and YYREEE (reference sequence). In nucleotides, the CDR3 is TGTGCCAGCAGCTTGGGTCCCATCCCCAATCAGCCCCAGCATTTT. Translated: CASSLGPIPNQPQHF.

The V call is TRBV6-1, the J call TRBJ1-5; a possible D gene is TRBD1 (5 bases). This CDR3 region has 17 residues. V was pared by 4 bases and J by 0 bases, with 16 bases between. Germline V gives CDR1 MNHNS, CDR2 SASEGT. CDR3 DNA: TGTGCCAGCAGTGGTTTACAGGTCCCTTATAGCAATCAGCCCCAGCATTTT. Translated: CASSGLQVPYSNQPQHF.

This chain connects TRBV30 to TRBJ1-1; no clear D. CDR1 GTSNPN and CDR2 SVGIG come from the germline V gene (reference sequence). V lost 4 bases and J lost 1, with 10 bases in between. This CDR3 region has 13 residues. This CDR3 reads CAWTVDGNTEAFF. The CDR3 DNA reads as TGTGCCTGGACGGTGGATGGGAACACTGAAGCTTTCTTT.

V usage is TRBV12-5 and J usage is TRBJ1-1; D remains unclear. CDR3 size: 12 residues. Looked up from germline, CDR1 is LGHNT and CDR2 is FRNRAP. The ends were cut back, 4 bases at V and 11 bases at J, with 14 bases in the middle. DNA for the CDR3: TGTGCTAGTGGTTCGTCCCCGGCGAGGGCTTTCTTT. Its protein is CASGSSPARAFF. The full variable domain, with the rest looked up from reference TRBV12-5 and TRBJ1-1, is DARVTQTPRHKVTEMGQEVTMRCQPILGHNTVFWYRQTMMQGLELLAYFRNRAPLDDSGMPKDRFSAEMPDATLATLKIQPSEPRDSAVYFCASGSSPARAFFGQGTRLTVV.